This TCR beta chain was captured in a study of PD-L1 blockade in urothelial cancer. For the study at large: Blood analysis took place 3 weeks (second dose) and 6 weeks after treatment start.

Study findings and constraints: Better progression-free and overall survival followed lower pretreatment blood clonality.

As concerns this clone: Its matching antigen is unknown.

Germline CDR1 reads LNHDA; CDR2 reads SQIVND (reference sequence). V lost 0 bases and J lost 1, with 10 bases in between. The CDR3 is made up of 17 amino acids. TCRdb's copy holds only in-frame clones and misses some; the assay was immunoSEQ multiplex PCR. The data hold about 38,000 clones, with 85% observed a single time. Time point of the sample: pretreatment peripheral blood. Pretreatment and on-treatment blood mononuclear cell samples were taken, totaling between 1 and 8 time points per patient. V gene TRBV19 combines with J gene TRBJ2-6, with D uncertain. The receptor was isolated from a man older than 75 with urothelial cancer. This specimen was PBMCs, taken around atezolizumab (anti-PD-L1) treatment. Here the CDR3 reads CASSIDLGQSGANVLTF. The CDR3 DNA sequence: TGTGCCAGTAGTATAGATCTTGGGCAGTCTGGGGCCAACGTCCTGACTTTC.